Included here is one T cell receptor beta chain sequence, with context. This clonotype has just a few counts. The clone's antigen remains unknown. Base-call qualities are not available, and no considerably larger clone is one nucleotide away. Library method: 5' RACE. Instrument on record: Illumina HiSeq 2000. Template switching introduced a universal primer binding site; the final cDNA contained a unique molecular identifier, enabling accurate counting of TCR cDNA molecules. Specific primers in the conserved constant-segment region were used to synthesize first-strand cDNA for TCR alpha and beta chains. To control for contamination, each cDNA library was double barcoded with a SMART-Mk sample barcode plus Illumina barcodes. TruSeq adapter sequences and Illumina sample barcodes were added in two successive PCR steps. The TCR alpha and beta cDNA libraries were sequenced on the Illumina HiSeq platform using custom primers. Per the original workflow: Raw reads were processed with MiGEC to extract unique molecular identifiers, and MiXCR was used to determine CDR3 positions. For each individual, recombination models were inferred using an EM algorithm with the repgenHMM and IGoR tools. Shared clonotype analysis was performed with the tcR package in R, normalizing sharing by the product of cloneset sizes. To study raw recombination free of thymic and clonal selection effects, out-of-frame nonproductive sequences were analyzed. TCRdb reprocessed the public reads (quality trimming at Q25 with fastp, clone calling with MiXCR) and kept in-frame beta chains. Each entry is one CDR3 protein sequence, shown with its most common DNA and genes. The V and J calls were not made by the authors but by TCRdb's processing. Recorded for this sample are a few hundred thousand distinct CDR3 sequences; about 8.1% of them occurred a single time. The ten largest clonotypes hold 2.1% of the sample.

The CDR3 starts with the cysteine, ends with the phenylalanine, and has 13 residues. CDR3 DNA is the only sequence kept; it has 39 bases, read in frame from the first base. Unmatched junction bases come to 5, with V trimmed by 7 bases and J by 3 bases. The germline V gene sets CDR1 to SGHRS and CDR2 to YFSETQ. Every donor was a healthy Caucasian. Three pairs of female monozygotic twins, all aged roughly 18 to 29 years, made up the twin cohort. Miltenyi CD45RO+ enrichment and human naive T-cell isolation kits were used to isolate memory (CD45RO+) and naive T cells from PBMC. These data are taken from a study of identical twins (dated by TCRdb to 2015 to 2016). Broadly, across the study: To test whether fetal clonotypes persist, this study deep-sequenced TCR alpha and beta repertoires from monozygotic twins, from unrelated adults of various ages, and from cord blood. To rule out contamination, replicate twin experiments were performed at different times with different library preparation protocols.

The paper's findings and limits, for the study overall: Invariant T cells such as MAIT and iNKT could partly confound zero-insertion analyses, though diverse VJ usage argued against this for most clonotypes. Because the same donors could not be followed over many years, conclusions were based on cross-sectional statistical analysis. Compared with coincidental sharing between unrelated individuals, out-of-frame TCR alpha sequences shared between twins showed an excess of sequences with low generation probability. The excess sharing between twins in beta out-of-frame sequences was weaker because fewer shared sequences reduced the signal-to-noise ratio. Fewer insertions were carried by abundant cord blood beta clonotypes, a similar but weaker trend appeared in young adult naive repertoires, and no such trend appeared in memory repertoires. Out-of-frame TCR alpha sharing in monozygotic twins was systematically underestimated by recombination models, whereas sharing between unrelated individuals was in agreement with the recombination models.

This same sample was also taken into another study, of yellow fever vaccine responses in identical twins. The second study, in turn, reports: The authors reported that the T cell response to vaccination in identical twins appeared partly convergent and partly personalized. Focusing on identical twins, the study followed the T cell clones that responded to the vaccine, and did so with precision.

This receptor was obtained from a woman aged 18 to 35 in good health. This receptor chain uses TRBV5-1 and TRBJ2-7; TRBD1 agrees with 9 junctional bases. What was sequenced was memory (CD45RO+) T cells sorted from blood. Reading the label with the study, this specimen's cell subset or site is: CD45RO+ enriched T cells. The sequenced DNA is TGCGCCAGCGGGACAGGGAGGAACTACGAGCAGTACTTC. This translates into CASGTGRNYEQYF.